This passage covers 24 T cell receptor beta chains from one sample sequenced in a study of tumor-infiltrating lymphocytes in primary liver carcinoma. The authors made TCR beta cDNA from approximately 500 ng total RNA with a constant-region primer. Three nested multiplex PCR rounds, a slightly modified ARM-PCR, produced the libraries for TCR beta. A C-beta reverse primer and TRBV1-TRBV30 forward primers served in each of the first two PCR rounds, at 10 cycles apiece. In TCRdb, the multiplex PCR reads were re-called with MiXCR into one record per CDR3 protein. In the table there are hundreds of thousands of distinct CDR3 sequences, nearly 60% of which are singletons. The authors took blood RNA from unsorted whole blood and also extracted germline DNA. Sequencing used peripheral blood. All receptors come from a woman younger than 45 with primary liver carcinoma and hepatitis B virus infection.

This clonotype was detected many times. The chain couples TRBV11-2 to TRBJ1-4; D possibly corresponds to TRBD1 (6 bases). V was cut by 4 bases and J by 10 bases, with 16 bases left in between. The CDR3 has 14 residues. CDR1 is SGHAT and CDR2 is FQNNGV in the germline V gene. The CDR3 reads CASSSQPGAAKLFF. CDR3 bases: TGTGCCAGCAGCTCCCAGCCAGGGGCGGCAAAACTGTTTTTT.

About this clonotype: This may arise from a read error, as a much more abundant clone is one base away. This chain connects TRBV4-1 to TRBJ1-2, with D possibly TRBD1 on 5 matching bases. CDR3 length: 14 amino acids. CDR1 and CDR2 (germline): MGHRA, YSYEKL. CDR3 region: CDSSTGTGVPGYTF. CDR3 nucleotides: TGCGACAGCAGCACCGGTACAGGCGTCCCGGGCTACACCTTC.

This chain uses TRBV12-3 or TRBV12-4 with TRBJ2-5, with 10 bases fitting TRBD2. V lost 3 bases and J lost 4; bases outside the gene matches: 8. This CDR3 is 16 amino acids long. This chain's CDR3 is CASSLGSGRTRETQYF. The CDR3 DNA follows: TGTGCCAGCAGTTTGGGTAGCGGGAGGACCCGAGAGACCCAGTACTTC.

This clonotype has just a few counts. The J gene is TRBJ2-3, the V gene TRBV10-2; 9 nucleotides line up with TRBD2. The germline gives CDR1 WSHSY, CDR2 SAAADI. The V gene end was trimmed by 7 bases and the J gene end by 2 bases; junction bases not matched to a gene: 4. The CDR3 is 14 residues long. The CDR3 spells CASTLAGYTDTQYF. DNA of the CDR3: TGCGCCAGCACCCTAGCGGGGTACACAGATACGCAGTATTTT.

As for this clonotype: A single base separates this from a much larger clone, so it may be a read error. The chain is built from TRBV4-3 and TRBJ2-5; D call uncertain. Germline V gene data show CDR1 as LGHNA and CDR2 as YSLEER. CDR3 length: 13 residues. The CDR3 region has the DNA TGCGCCACCAGCAGGATGGAGCAAGAGACCCAGTACTTC. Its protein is CATSRMEQETQYF.

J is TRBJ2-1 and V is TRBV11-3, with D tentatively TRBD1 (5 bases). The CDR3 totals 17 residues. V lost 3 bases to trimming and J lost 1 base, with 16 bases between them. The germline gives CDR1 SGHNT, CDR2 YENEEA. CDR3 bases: TGTGCCAGCAGCTTGGGAAGGGGTCGTATGTCCTACAATGAGCAGTTCTTC. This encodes CASSLGRGRMSYNEQFF.

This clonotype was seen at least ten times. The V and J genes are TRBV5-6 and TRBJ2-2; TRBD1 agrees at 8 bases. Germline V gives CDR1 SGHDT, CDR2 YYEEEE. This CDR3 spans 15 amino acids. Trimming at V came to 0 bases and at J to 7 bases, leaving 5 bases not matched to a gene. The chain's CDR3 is CASSLVRGRSGELFF. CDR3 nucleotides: TGTGCCAGCAGCTTGGTCAGGGGGCGTAGCGGGGAGCTGTTTTTT.

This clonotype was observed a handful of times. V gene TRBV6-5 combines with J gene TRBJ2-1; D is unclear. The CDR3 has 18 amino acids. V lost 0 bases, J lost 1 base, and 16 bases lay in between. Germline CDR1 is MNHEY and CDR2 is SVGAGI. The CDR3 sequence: CASSYSTKYATSYNEQFF. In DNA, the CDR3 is TGTGCCAGCAGTTACTCAACCAAATACGCTACGTCCTACAATGAGCAGTTCTTC.

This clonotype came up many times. The CDR3 protein is CASKNNNEQFF. The CDR3 nucleotides are TGTGCCAGCAAAAATAACAATGAGCAGTTCTTC. The V gene is TRBV6-6, the J gene TRBJ2-1, with unresolved D. This CDR3 region has 11 residues. The V end was cut by 7 bases, the J end by 5 bases, with 6 bases between. The germline V gene encodes CDR1 MNHNY and CDR2 SVGAGI (reference sequence).

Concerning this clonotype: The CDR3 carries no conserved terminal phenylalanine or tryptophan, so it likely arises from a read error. The CDR3 DNA is TGCGCCAGCAGCCGAGGCGGGGGGGGGACGTCAGAGACCCAGTACTTA. Translating it yields CASSRGGGGTSETQYL. This chain uses TRBV4-1 with TRBJ2-5; 9 bases are shared with TRBD2. J gave up 4 bases and V 4 bases, and 10 bases lay outside the gene matches. The CDR3 has 16 amino acids. CDR1 is MGHRA and CDR2 is YSYEKL in the germline V gene.

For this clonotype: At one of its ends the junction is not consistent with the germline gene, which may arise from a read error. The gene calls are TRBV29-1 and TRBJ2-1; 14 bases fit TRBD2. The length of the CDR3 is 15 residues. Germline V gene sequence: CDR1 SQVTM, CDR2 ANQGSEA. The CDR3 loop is CCVGTSGSRYNEQFF. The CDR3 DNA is TGCTGCGTGGGGACTAGCGGGAGTCGCTACAATGAGCAGTTCTTC.

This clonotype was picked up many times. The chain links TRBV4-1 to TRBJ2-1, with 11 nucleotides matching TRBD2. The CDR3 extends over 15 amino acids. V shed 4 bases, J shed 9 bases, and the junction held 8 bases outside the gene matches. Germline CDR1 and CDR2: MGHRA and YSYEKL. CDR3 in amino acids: CASSLRLAGQLEQFF. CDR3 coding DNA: TGCGCCAGCAGCCTAAGACTAGCGGGGCAACTTGAGCAGTTCTTC.

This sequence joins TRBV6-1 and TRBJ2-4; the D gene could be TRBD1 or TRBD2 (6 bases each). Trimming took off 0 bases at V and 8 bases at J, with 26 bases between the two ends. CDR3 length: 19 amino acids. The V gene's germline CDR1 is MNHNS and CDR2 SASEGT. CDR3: CASSEALTIEGGVPDIQYF. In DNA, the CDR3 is TGTGCCAGCAGTGAAGCGCTAACTATCGAGGGGGGCGTACCAGACATTCAGTACTTC.

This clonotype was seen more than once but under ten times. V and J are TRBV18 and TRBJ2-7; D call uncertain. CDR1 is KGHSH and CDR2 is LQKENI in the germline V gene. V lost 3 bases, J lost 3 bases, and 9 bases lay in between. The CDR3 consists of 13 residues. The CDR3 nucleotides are TGTGCCAGCTCACCCGGGCTCGACTACGAGCAGTACTTC. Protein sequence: CASSPGLDYEQYF.

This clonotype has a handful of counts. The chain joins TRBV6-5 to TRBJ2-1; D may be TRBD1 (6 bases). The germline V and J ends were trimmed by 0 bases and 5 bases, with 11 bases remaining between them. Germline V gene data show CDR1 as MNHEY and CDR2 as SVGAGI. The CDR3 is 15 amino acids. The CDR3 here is CASSYSITGNNEQFF. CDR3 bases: TGTGCCAGCAGTTACTCCATTACAGGGAACAATGAGCAGTTCTTC.

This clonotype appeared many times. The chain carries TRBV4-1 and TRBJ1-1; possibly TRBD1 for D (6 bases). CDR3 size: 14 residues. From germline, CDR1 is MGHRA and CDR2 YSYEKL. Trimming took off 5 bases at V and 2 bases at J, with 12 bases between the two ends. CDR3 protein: CASSASQGNTEAFF. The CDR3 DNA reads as TGCGCCAGCAGCGCATCACAGGGAAACACTGAAGCTTTCTTT.

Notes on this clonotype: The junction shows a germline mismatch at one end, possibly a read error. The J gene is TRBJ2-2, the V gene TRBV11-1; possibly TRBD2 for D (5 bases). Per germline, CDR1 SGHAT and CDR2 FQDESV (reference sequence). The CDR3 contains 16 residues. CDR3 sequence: CASSLLGIGWAGKLFF. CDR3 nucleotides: TGTGCCAGCAGCTTACTGGGCATAGGCTGGGCCGGGAAGCTGTTTTTT.

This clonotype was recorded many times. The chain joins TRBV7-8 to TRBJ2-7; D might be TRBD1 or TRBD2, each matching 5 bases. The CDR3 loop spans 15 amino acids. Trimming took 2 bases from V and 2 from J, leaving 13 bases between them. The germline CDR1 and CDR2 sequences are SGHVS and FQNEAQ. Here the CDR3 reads CASSLRDVGPYEQYF. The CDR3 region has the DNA TGTGCCAGCAGCTTACGGGACGTGGGGCCCTACGAGCAGTACTTC.

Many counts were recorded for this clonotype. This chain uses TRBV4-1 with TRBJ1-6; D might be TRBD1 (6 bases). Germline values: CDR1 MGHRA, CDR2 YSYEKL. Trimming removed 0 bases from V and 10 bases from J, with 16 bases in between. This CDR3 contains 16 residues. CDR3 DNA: TGCGCCAGCAGCCAAGATATTCGAGGGGGTCGATCACCCCTCCACTTT. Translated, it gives CASSQDIRGGRSPLHF.

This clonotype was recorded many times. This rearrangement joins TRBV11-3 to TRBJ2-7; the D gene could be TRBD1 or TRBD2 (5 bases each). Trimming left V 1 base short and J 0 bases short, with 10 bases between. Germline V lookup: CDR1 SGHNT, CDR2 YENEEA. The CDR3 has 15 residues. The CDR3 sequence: CASSLGAGSSYEQYF. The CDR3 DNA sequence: TGTGCCAGCAGCTTAGGGGCAGGGAGCTCCTACGAGCAGTACTTC.

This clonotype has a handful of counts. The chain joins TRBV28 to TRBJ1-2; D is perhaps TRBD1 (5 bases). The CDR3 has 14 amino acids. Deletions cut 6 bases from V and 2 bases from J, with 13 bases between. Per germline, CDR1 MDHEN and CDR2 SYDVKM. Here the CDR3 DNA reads TGTGCCAGCAGCCCTGCAGGGCCCAACTATGGCTACACCTTC. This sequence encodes CASSPAGPNYGYTF.

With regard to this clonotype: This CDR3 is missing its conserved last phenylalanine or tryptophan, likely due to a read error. As DNA, the CDR3 is TGTGCCAGCAGCTTGGGGCAGGGGGCAGATACGCAGTATTTA. It encodes CASSLGQGADTQYL. The V call is TRBV5-4, the J call TRBJ2-3; TRBD1 matches 7 bases. The CDR3 length is 14 residues. V was pared by 0 bases and J by 4 bases, with 2 bases of the junction left unmatched. Germline V CDR1 and CDR2: SGHNT, YYREEE (reference sequence).

CDR3 in amino acids: CASTRGAGELFF. CDR3 sequence (DNA): TGTGCCAGTACCAGGGGGGCCGGGGAGCTGTTTTTT. The gene calls are TRBV28 and TRBJ2-2; D may be TRBD1 (7 bases). Trimming removed 9 bases at V and 6 bases at J, with 11 bases between. The CDR3 has 12 amino acids. Germline loops: CDR1 MDHEN, CDR2 SYDVKM.

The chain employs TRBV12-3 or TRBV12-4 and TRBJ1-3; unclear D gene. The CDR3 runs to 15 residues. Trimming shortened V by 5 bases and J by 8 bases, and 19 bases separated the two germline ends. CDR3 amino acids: CASSLSPTTGDTIYF. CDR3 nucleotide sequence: TGTGCCAGCAGTCTCAGCCCCACAACGGGAGACACCATATATTTT.